This TCR beta chain originates from a study of T-cell memory formation after mild COVID-19. Whole-study results and caveats: Chiefly within CM and EM were the contracting CD4+ clones; CD8+ ones were within EMRA.

TCRdb called the 5' RACE reads again in MiXCR, with one record for every CDR3 protein. Counted here are about 400,000 distinct CDR3 sequences, over 13% occurring once; the ten biggest clones make up roughly 22%. Comments on this clonotype: Its antigen is as yet unknown.

The sequence was collected from a man between 18 and 35 years old who had mild COVID-19 (a few samples of this study predate the infection). Cell type and time point are not known. The sequenced sample was PBMCs or a T cell subset sorted from them (not recorded which).

The CDR3 DNA follows: TGTGCCAGCAGCGTAGATGAGACAGCGGGGAGGGGGACCCAGTACTTC. Amino acid sequence: CASSVDETAGRGTQYF. The chain is built from TRBV9 and TRBJ2-5; 7 bases are a match to TRBD2. J gave up 7 bases and V 0 bases, and 12 bases lay outside the gene matches. CDR1 is SGDLS, CDR2 YYNGEE, per germline. The CDR3 totals 16 residues.